The 28 T cell receptor beta chains in this list originate from one sample, sequenced in a study of blood T cell repertoires in COVID-19. Sequencing used immunoSEQ multiplex PCR; TCRdb keeps in-frame clones, though not all of them. Among about 140,000 clones listed, around nine tenths were seen once. Sequenced material: peripheral blood. These receptors all stem from a man between 50 and 59 years old with active or convalescent COVID-19.

The J gene is TRBJ2-7, the V gene TRBV7-8; possible D gene TRBD1, 5 bases. The V and J ends lost 5 bases and 6 bases respectively, with 17 bases between them. The CDR3 spans 14 residues. Germline loops: CDR1 SGHVS, CDR2 FQNEAQ. CDR3 coding DNA: TGTGCCAGCAGCAGCCCGGACACTCGTCCCGAGCAGTACTTC. Encoded protein: CASSSPDTRPEQYF.

The chain joins TRBV2 to TRBJ2-7, with 8 bases fitting TRBD1. J gave up 0 bases and V 10 bases, and 2 bases lay outside the gene matches. The CDR3 has 12 amino acids. CDR1 is SNHLY, CDR2 FYNNEI, per germline. The CDR3 spells CATQGDSYEQYF. The CDR3 bases are TGTGCCACACAGGGGGACTCCTACGAGCAGTACTTC.

The chain employs TRBV27 and TRBJ2-5, with TRBD1 identical over 7 bases. Unmatched junction bases numbered 16, after V lost 4 bases and J lost 8 bases. The CDR3 length is 16 residues. CDR1 and CDR2 from the germline V gene are MNHEY and SMNVEV (reference sequence). This CDR3 reads CASSYQGQRKGYTQYF. The CDR3 nucleotides read TGTGCCAGCAGTTACCAGGGACAGAGAAAAGGTTATACCCAGTACTTC.

This clone was found a few times. The chain combines TRBV28 with TRBJ2-7, with TRBD1 matching over 11 bases. V lost 5 bases, J lost 5 bases, and 8 bases stayed unmatched. The CDR3 consists of 15 residues. Looked up from germline, CDR1 is MDHEN and CDR2 is SYDVKM. DNA of the CDR3: TGTGCCAGCAGTCTTTGGACAGGGGGCATGGACGAGCAGTACTTC. Translating gives CASSLWTGGMDEQYF.

CDR3 in DNA: TGTGCCAGTAGTAGCGGACTACCGCCAGATACGCAGTATTTT. Amino acids: CASSSGLPPDTQYF. V is TRBV19 and J is TRBJ2-3; tentatively, D is TRBD2 (6 bases). The V gene lost 4 bases and the J gene lost 4 bases, with 12 bases spanning the gap. CDR1 and CDR2 (germline): LNHDA, SQIVND (reference sequence). The CDR3 contains 14 residues.

CDR3 amino acids: CASSLGGSNYGYTF. The CDR3 DNA reads as TGTGCCAGCAGCTTAGGGGGCTCTAACTATGGCTACACCTTC. The chain uses TRBV7-2 and TRBJ1-2; the D gene is possibly TRBD1 (5 bases). Trimming took off 1 base at V and 0 bases at J, with 6 bases between the two ends. The CDR3 runs 14 residues. Germline CDR1 and CDR2: SGHTA and FQGNSA.

The chain couples TRBV7-2 to TRBJ2-5; TRBD2 agrees at 7 bases. With 3 bases clipped from V and 5 bases from J, the junction kept 9 bases outside the gene matches. This CDR3 is 15 amino acids long. Germline V lookup: CDR1 SGHTA, CDR2 FQGNSA. This CDR3 reads CASSLAPGLYETQYF. The CDR3 DNA is TGTGCCAGCAGCTTGGCCCCGGGACTATACGAGACCCAGTACTTC.

The V call is TRBV7-6, the J call TRBJ2-7, with TRBD2 matching over 8 bases. Germline CDR1 is SGHVS and CDR2 is FNYEAQ. V shed 1 base and J 2 bases; nucleotides not matched to a gene: 1. This CDR3 contains 14 residues. CDR3 amino acids: CASSLEAGAYEQYF. CDR3 in DNA: TGTGCCAGCAGCTTAGAAGCGGGAGCCTACGAGCAGTACTTC.

This chain links TRBV2 with TRBJ1-4; 7 nucleotides match TRBD1. J was trimmed by 5 bases and V by 2 bases; bases with no gene match: 8. The CDR3 is 16 residues long. Per the germline V gene, CDR1 is SNHLY and CDR2 is FYNNEI. The CDR3 spells CASSENPGQKNEKLFF. CDR3 nucleotides: TGTGCCAGCAGTGAAAACCCGGGACAGAAGAATGAAAAACTGTTTTTT.

V usage is TRBV6-6 and J usage is TRBJ1-3; tentative D call: TRBD1 (5 bases). This CDR3 comprises 16 residues. The germline V and J ends were trimmed by 5 bases and 1 base, with 15 bases remaining between them. Per the germline V gene, CDR1 is MNHNY and CDR2 is SVGAGI (reference sequence). CDR3 sequence (DNA): TGTGCCAGCAGTCAAATACAGGTGATGTCTGGAAACACCATATATTTT. As protein: CASSQIQVMSGNTIYF.

The chain couples TRBV3-1 (or the pseudogene TRBV3-2) to TRBJ1-2, with 8 bases matching TRBD1. There are 14 residues in the CDR3. The germline CDR1 and CDR2 sequences are LGHDT and YNNKEL (reference sequence). The ends lost 7 bases at V and 3 bases at J; junction bases unmatched: 7. The CDR3 spells CASTRTGRHYGYTF. CDR3 sequence (DNA): TGTGCCAGCACCCGGACAGGGAGACACTATGGCTACACCTTC.

For the CDR3, the DNA is TGTGCCAGTAGTCGACAGGCAGCTCTCTACGAGGGGCAGTACTTC. Its translation: CASSRQAALYEGQYF. This chain links TRBV19 with TRBJ2-7, with D tentatively TRBD1 (6 bases). V gave up 5 bases and J gave up 9 bases, with 23 bases separating them. CDR1 and CDR2 (germline): LNHDA, SQIVND (reference sequence). This CDR3 spans 15 amino acids. The entire variable domain, with the rest obtained from reference TRBV19 and TRBJ2-7, is as follows: DGGITQSPKYLFRKEGQNVTLSCEQNLNHDAMYWYRQDPGQGLRLIYYSQIVNDFQKGDIAEGYSVSREKKESFPLTVTSAQKNPTAFYLCASSRQAALYEGQYFGPGTRLTVT.

The chain couples TRBV27 to TRBJ2-7; 7 bases align to TRBD2. This CDR3 has 15 amino acids. Germline values: CDR1 MNHEY, CDR2 SMNVEV (reference sequence). V was pared by 6 bases and J by 5 bases, with 13 bases of the junction left unmatched. CDR3 protein: CASRLTRTGLDEQYF. In DNA form, the CDR3 reads TGTGCCAGCAGACTTACCCGGACCGGACTAGACGAGCAGTACTTC.

The chain recombines TRBV5-1 with TRBJ2-2, with 8 nucleotides matching TRBD1. Per germline, CDR1 SGHRS and CDR2 YFSETQ. V was pared by 5 bases and J by 3 bases, with 3 bases of the junction left unmatched. The CDR3 spans 14 residues. CDR3 nucleotide sequence: TGCGCCAGCAGATGGGGACAGGACACCGGGGAGCTGTTTTTT. As protein: CASRWGQDTGELFF.

This clone showed up just a few times. V is TRBV6-2 or TRBV6-3 and J is TRBJ1-2, with D tentatively TRBD1 (6 bases). CDR3 length: 15 amino acids. The V gene's germline CDR1 is MNHEY and CDR2 SVGEGT. V was pared by 2 bases and J by 4 bases, with 14 bases between. In DNA form, the CDR3 reads TGTGCCAGCAGTTACGACGGACAGACATTCTATGGCTACACCTTC. Protein sequence: CASSYDGQTFYGYTF.

J is TRBJ2-7 and V is TRBV28; D call uncertain. V was clipped by 3 bases and J by 3 bases, with 9 bases between them. Per the germline V gene, CDR1 is MDHEN and CDR2 is SYDVKM. The CDR3 contains 13 residues. CDR3 sequence reads: CASSLGTVYEQYF. The DNA for the CDR3 is TGTGCCAGCAGTTTGGGCACTGTCTACGAGCAGTACTTC.

The CDR3 nucleotides are TGTGCCAGCAGTTCCCCTGACTCGCTGGAACTCTACGAGCAGTACTTC. Its translation: CASSSPDSLELYEQYF. The gene calls are TRBV6-2 or TRBV6-3 and TRBJ2-7; D is ambiguous. The V gene's germline CDR1 is MNHEY and CDR2 SVGEGT. The CDR3 has 16 residues. V was cut by 4 bases and J by 3 bases, with 19 bases left in between.

The V gene is TRBV6-2 or TRBV6-3, the J gene TRBJ1-1, with D hard to call. The germline V gene has CDR1 MNHEY and CDR2 SVGEGT. Trimming cost V 4 bases and J 1 base, with 10 bases left between them. CDR3 length: 14 amino acids. For the CDR3, the DNA is TGTGCCAGCAGTTCCGCGTGGGCGAACACTGAAGCTTTCTTT. It encodes CASSSAWANTEAFF.

This clone was recorded only once. The chain carries TRBV11-1 and TRBJ2-7; 9 nucleotides match TRBD1. The CDR3 runs 16 residues. The germline V gene encodes CDR1 SGHAT and CDR2 FQDESV (reference sequence). Losses at the gene ends were 3 bases for V and 2 bases for J; bases not matched to a gene: 8. The CDR3 nucleotides read TGTGCCAGCAGCTTCCATGGACAGGGGTGGGCCTACGAGCAGTACTTC. Protein sequence: CASSFHGQGWAYEQYF. The full variable domain, with the rest looked up from reference TRBV11-1 and TRBJ2-7, is EAEVAQSPRYKITEKSQAVAFWCDPISGHATLYWYRQILGQGPELLVQFQDESVVDDSQLPKDRFSAERLKGVDSTLKIQPAELGDSAMYLCASSFHGQGWAYEQYFGPGTRLTVT.

This clone was seen just once. The chain is built from TRBV19 and TRBJ1-2; possibly TRBD1 for D (5 bases). V shed 0 bases and J shed 8 bases, with 13 bases lying between them. This CDR3 is 14 amino acids long. The germline gives CDR1 LNHDA, CDR2 SQIVND (reference sequence). The chain's CDR3 is CASSIEGPFRGYTF. The CDR3 DNA follows: TGTGCCAGTAGTATAGAGGGGCCATTCAGGGGCTACACCTTC.

This chain uses TRBV6-5 with TRBJ2-7; maybe TRBD2 (5 bases). CDR3 length: 14 amino acids. CDR1 and CDR2 (germline): MNHEY, SVGAGI. V lost 3 bases to trimming and J lost 2 bases, with 11 bases between them. CDR3 protein: CASSYRASTYEQYF. The CDR3 DNA follows: TGTGCCAGCAGTTATAGGGCTAGCACCTACGAGCAGTACTTC.

V gene TRBV6-6 combines with J gene TRBJ2-4, with a possible D match to TRBD1 (5 bases). The ends were cut back, 4 bases at V and 0 bases at J, with 13 bases in the middle. The CDR3 sequence is 16 residues long. Germline loops: CDR1 MNHNY, CDR2 SVGAGI (reference sequence). The CDR3 protein is CASSSGRVQAKNIQYF. DNA for the CDR3: TGTGCCAGCAGTTCGGGCAGGGTACAAGCCAAAAACATTCAGTACTTC.

The chain is built from TRBV6-2 or TRBV6-3 and TRBJ2-7, with D possibly TRBD1 on 5 matching bases. The V end was cut by 0 bases, the J end by 0 bases, with 9 bases between. The CDR3 is 15 amino acids. Germline V gives CDR1 MNHEY, CDR2 SVGEGT. The CDR3 here is CASSYSPGISYEQYF. CDR3 DNA: TGTGCCAGCAGTTACTCGCCAGGGATCTCCTACGAGCAGTACTTC.

V is TRBV9 and J is TRBJ1-1, with 8 bases fitting TRBD1. From germline, CDR1 is SGDLS and CDR2 YYNGEE. V gave up 2 bases and J gave up 0 bases; unmatched junction bases: 6. The CDR3 sequence is 16 residues long. In nucleotides, the CDR3 is TGTGCCAGCAGCGTGTCAGGGGGCTCGCTGAACACTGAAGCTTTCTTT. Protein product: CASSVSGGSLNTEAFF.

The chain couples TRBV9 to TRBJ2-1; 8 bases fit TRBD2. The CDR3 has 14 amino acids. Per the germline V gene, CDR1 is SGDLS and CDR2 is YYNGEE. After removal of 1 base from V and 3 bases from J, the junction contained 0 bases not matched to a gene. The CDR3 protein is CASSVTSGYNEQFF. The CDR3, as DNA: TGTGCCAGCAGCGTAACTAGCGGCTACAATGAGCAGTTCTTC. The full variable domain, completed using reference TRBV9 and TRBJ2-1, is DSGVTQTPKHLITATGQRVTLRCSPRSGDLSVYWYQQSLDQGLQFLIQYYNGEERAKGNILERFSAQQFPDLHSELNLSSLELGDSALYFCASSVTSGYNEQFFGPGTRLTVL.

This chain joins TRBV2 and TRBJ2-7; D remains unclear. In germline, CDR1 is SNHLY, CDR2 FYNNEI. This CDR3 is 10 amino acids long. Deletions cut 8 bases from V and 6 bases from J, with 8 bases between. CDR3 loop: CASLTGEQYF. CDR3 nucleotides: TGTGCCAGCTTAACCGGCGAGCAGTACTTC. Full variable domain (outside the CDR3, taken from reference TRBV2 and TRBJ2-7): EPEVTQTPSHQVTQMGQEVILRCVPISNHLYFYWYRQILGQKVEFLVSFYNNEISEKSEIFDDQFSVERPDGSNFTLKIRSTKLEDSAMYFCASLTGEQYFGPGTRLTVT.

The chain combines TRBV5-1 with TRBJ2-2; D gene ambiguous. The CDR3 sequence is 16 residues long. The germline V gene has CDR1 SGHRS and CDR2 YFSETQ. The germline V and J ends were trimmed by 0 bases and 0 bases, with 9 bases remaining between them. The DNA of the CDR3 is TGCGCCAGCAGCTTGGAGCCGATACCGAACACCGGGGAGCTGTTTTTT. As protein: CASSLEPIPNTGELFF.

The chain recombines TRBV28 with TRBJ1-2; 9 bases map to TRBD1. V was clipped by 5 bases and J by 3 bases; unmatched bases: 7. The V gene's germline CDR1 is MDHEN and CDR2 SYDVKM. This CDR3 contains 15 residues. CDR3 bases: TGTGCCAGCAGTGTTCAACAGGGGGCCGACTATGGCTACACCTTC. This sequence encodes CASSVQQGADYGYTF.